Sequencing of this T cell receptor beta chain was carried out in a study of cytomegalovirus exposure and HLA in healthy donors. Sequenced by immunoSEQ multiplex PCR; TCRdb stores in-frame clones only, minus some. The repertoire holds some 88,000 clones, 95% to 97% seen once, with 0.6% to 0.95% in the top ten. Sequencing input: PBMCs. This TCR came from a man aged 18-30 years in good health and CMV-seronegative.

CDR3 DNA sequence: TGTGCCAGCAGTCCTCGACTAGCGGGAGAGACCCAGTACTTC. This gives the protein CASSPRLAGETQYF. V usage is TRBV2 and J usage is TRBJ2-5; 10 nucleotides align to TRBD2. CDR3 length: 14 amino acids. The V gene end was trimmed by 5 bases and the J gene end by 4 bases; junction bases not matched to a gene: 4. Germline V CDR1 and CDR2: SNHLY, FYNNEI.